These 30 T cell receptor beta chains share one sample of origin, sequenced in a study of shared clonotypes between healthy human individuals. Method: immunoSEQ multiplex PCR; TCRdb's copy keeps in-frame clones and lacks some. The repertoire consists of about 330,000 clones, with roughly 84% occurring once and the leading ten covering about 17%. The sequencing sample was made of memory CD8+ T cells sorted from blood. Noted subset: CD45RO+ cells pooled with CCR7-negative TemRA cells. These TCRs come from a man between 18 and 35 years old in good health.

In its sample, this clone was seen a few times. The rearrangement uses TRBV7-9 and TRBJ2-5, with 9 bases matching TRBD2. The CDR3 is made up of 17 amino acids. The germline gives CDR1 SEHNR, CDR2 FQNEAQ (reference sequence). Trimming removed 4 bases from V and 2 bases from J; junction bases left unmatched: 11. For the CDR3, the DNA is TGTGCCAGCAGCTCCATGAGTAGCGGGGGATTGCAAGAGACCCAGTACTTC. This gives the protein CASSSMSSGGLQETQYF.

V gene TRBV25-1 combines with J gene TRBJ1-4, with D uncertain. The V gene's germline CDR1 is MGHDK and CDR2 SYGVNS. V was cut by 1 base and J by 4 bases, with 7 bases left in between. This CDR3 contains 14 residues. The CDR3 loop is CASSEWEDNEKLFF. The CDR3 bases are TGTGCCAGCAGTGAATGGGAGGATAATGAAAAACTGTTTTTT.

The gene calls are TRBV4-2 and TRBJ2-7; perhaps TRBD2 as D (5 bases). The CDR3 is 14 amino acids. Germline V gene lookup returns CDR1 LGHNA and CDR2 YNFKEQ. V dropped 5 bases and J dropped 0 bases, with 11 bases sitting between them. Here the CDR3 DNA reads TGTGCCAGCAGCGAAACGGGAACCTCCTACGAGCAGTACTTC. It specifies CASSETGTSYEQYF.

This chain uses TRBV11-3 with TRBJ1-4; 8 nucleotides line up with TRBD1. There are 19 residues in the CDR3. J was trimmed by 7 bases and V by 2 bases; bases with no gene match: 18. The germline CDR1 and CDR2 sequences are SGHNT and YENEEA. As DNA, the CDR3 is TGTGCCAGCAGCTTATTGCCAGGGGGCGCGGTGGTCTTCTCTGAAAAACTGTTTTTT. Translation: CASSLLPGGAVVFSEKLFF.

The chain uses TRBV9 and TRBJ2-1, with D perhaps matching TRBD2 (5 bases). The CDR3 has 15 residues. Trimming cost V 0 bases and J 6 bases, with 13 bases left between them. Germline lookup yields CDR1 SGDLS and CDR2 YYNGEE. Written as DNA, the CDR3 is TGTGCCAGCAGCGTAGGGCTATTGGGAGCCAATGAGCAGTTCTTC. It yields the protein CASSVGLLGANEQFF.

The chain employs TRBV27 and TRBJ2-1; D is undetermined. The ends were cut back, 6 bases at V and 3 bases at J, with 12 bases in the middle. The germline CDR1 and CDR2 sequences are MNHEY and SMNVEV (reference sequence). The CDR3 runs to 14 residues. The CDR3: CASRGVAYYNEQFF. The CDR3 DNA sequence: TGTGCCAGCAGAGGAGTGGCCTACTACAATGAGCAGTTCTTC.

The rearrangement links TRBV7-8 to TRBJ2-1; D not certain. Trimming left V 5 bases short and J 5 bases short, with 13 bases between. This CDR3 spans 14 amino acids. Germline CDR1 is SGHVS and CDR2 is FQNEAQ. CDR3 in amino acids: CASSPRVTDNEQFF. CDR3 bases: TGTGCCAGCAGCCCTCGTGTAACAGACAATGAGCAGTTCTTC.

With regard to this clone: At one of its ends the junction is not consistent with the germline gene, which may arise from a read error. CDR3 region: CASNYPDSVRYNEQFF. The CDR3 region has the DNA TGTGCCAGCAATTACCCAGACAGCGTCCGATACAATGAGCAGTTCTTC. The chain joins TRBV6-5 to TRBJ2-1; tentative D call: TRBD1 (5 bases). The germline CDR1 and CDR2 sequences are MNHEY and SVGAGI. The CDR3 spans 16 residues.

The chain carries TRBV5-8 and TRBJ1-4; TRBD1 is a possible D gene (6 bases). The V gene lost 1 base and the J gene lost 8 bases, with 18 bases spanning the gap. From germline, CDR1 is SGHTS and CDR2 YDEGEE. The CDR3 covers 16 residues. In DNA, the CDR3 is TGTGCCAGCAGCTTGATCGTCCGGGGGCCGGGGGAAAAACTGTTTTTT. Translated, it gives CASSLIVRGPGEKLFF.

This chain joins TRBV4-3 and TRBJ2-7, with D unclear. Per the germline V gene, CDR1 is LGHNA and CDR2 is YSLEER. The CDR3 spans 12 residues. With 0 bases removed from V and 3 bases from J, the gap between germline ends came to 3 bases. The CDR3 nucleotides read TGCGCCAGCAGCCAAGATTACTACGAGCAGTACTTC. Encoded protein: CASSQDYYEQYF.

This clone appeared once. V usage is TRBV19 and J usage is TRBJ1-5, with D maybe TRBD1 (5 bases). Germline CDR1 LNHDA, CDR2 SQIVND (reference sequence). The CDR3 consists of 15 residues. Deletions cut 4 bases from V and 4 bases from J, with 14 bases between. The CDR3 sequence is CASSTFAGGNQPQHF. The CDR3 DNA sequence: TGTGCCAGTAGTACCTTCGCGGGGGGTAATCAGCCCCAGCATTTT.

The V and J genes are TRBV7-9 and TRBJ2-7; TRBD2 is a possible D gene (6 bases). Germline assignment: CDR1 SEHNR and CDR2 FQNEAQ (reference sequence). Trimming removed 5 bases at V and 5 bases at J, with 13 bases between. The CDR3 length is 13 residues. The CDR3 region is CASSPNGGNEQYF. For the CDR3, the DNA is TGTGCCAGCAGCCCCAATGGCGGGAACGAGCAGTACTTC.

The V gene is TRBV4-2, the J gene TRBJ2-7, with 7 positions matching TRBD2. This CDR3 is 14 amino acids long. Per the germline V gene, CDR1 is LGHNA and CDR2 is YNFKEQ. Germline trimming cut 0 bases from V and 4 bases from J; bases unmatched to any gene: 3. The DNA for the CDR3 is TGTGCCAGCAGCCAAGAGCGGGGGTTGTACGAGCAGTACTTC. It is translated as CASSQERGLYEQYF.

The chain combines TRBV27 with TRBJ2-1; 9 bases line up with TRBD2. The CDR3 sequence is 15 residues long. CDR1 is MNHEY and CDR2 is SMNVEV in the germline V gene (reference sequence). The junction had 12 bases not matched to a gene; V was cut back by 8 bases and J by 7 bases. CDR3 in amino acids: CASRRLREGRNEQFF. The CDR3 nucleotides read TGTGCCAGCCGCCGGTTGCGGGAGGGCCGGAATGAGCAGTTCTTC.

This chain links TRBV7-9 with TRBJ2-7; possible D gene TRBD2, 5 bases. The CDR3 runs to 14 residues. Trimming cost V 7 bases and J 0 bases, with 13 bases left between them. Germline V gene lookup returns CDR1 SEHNR and CDR2 FQNEAQ (reference sequence). The CDR3 protein is CASTQSGGSYEQYF. The DNA for the CDR3 is TGTGCCAGCACGCAGAGCGGCGGCTCCTACGAGCAGTACTTC. Looking up the rest from reference TRBV7-9 and TRBJ2-7 gives the full variable domain: DTGVSQNPRHKITKRGQNVTFRCDPISEHNRLYWYRQTLGQGPEFLTYFQNEAQLEKSRLLSDRFSAERPKGSFSTLEIQRTEQGDSAMYLCASTQSGGSYEQYFGPGTRLTVT.

This chain uses TRBV2 with TRBJ2-1, with D maybe TRBD2 (7 bases). The CDR3 extends over 15 amino acids. With 7 bases removed from V and 0 bases from J, the gap between germline ends came to 13 bases. Germline V gene data show CDR1 as SNHLY and CDR2 as FYNNEI. Here the CDR3 DNA reads TGTGCCAGCAACGCGGGGGCCCCCTCCTACAATGAGCAGTTCTTC. Its protein product is CASNAGAPSYNEQFF.

The chain employs TRBV28 and TRBJ1-4; D not certain. Trimming took off 1 base at V and 0 bases at J, with 12 bases between the two ends. The germline CDR1 and CDR2 sequences are MDHEN and SYDVKM. The CDR3 is made up of 17 amino acids. CDR3 in DNA: TGTGCCAGCAGTTTATACCTAGATGTTGCAACTAATGAAAAACTGTTTTTT. This encodes CASSLYLDVATNEKLFF.

The chain recombines TRBV6-5 with TRBJ1-1; D is uncertain. Germline CDR1 MNHEY, CDR2 SVGAGI. Between the trimmed V and J ends, which lost 0 bases and 10 bases, there was a span of 12 bases. The CDR3 has 13 residues. CDR3 nucleotide sequence: TGTGCCAGCAGTTACTCGAGTAAAGGCGGAGCTTTCTTT. Translated, it gives CASSYSSKGGAFF.

The chain links TRBV7-9 to TRBJ2-3; the D is unclear. Trimming took 5 bases from V and 6 from J, leaving 9 bases between them. The CDR3 loop spans 12 amino acids. Per the germline V gene, CDR1 is SEHNR and CDR2 is FQNEAQ (reference sequence). The CDR3 spells CASSRVWDTQYF. The DNA of the CDR3 is TGTGCCAGCAGCAGGGTGTGGGATACGCAGTATTTT. Full variable domain (missing parts from reference TRBV7-9 and TRBJ2-3): DTGVSQNPRHKITKRGQNVTFRCDPISEHNRLYWYRQTLGQGPEFLTYFQNEAQLEKSRLLSDRFSAERPKGSFSTLEIQRTEQGDSAMYLCASSRVWDTQYFGPGTRLTVL.

The chain links TRBV27 to TRBJ2-7; D call uncertain. Germline values: CDR1 MNHEY, CDR2 SMNVEV (reference sequence). CDR3 size: 13 residues. With 1 base removed from V and 3 bases from J, the gap between germline ends came to 7 bases. The chain's CDR3 is CASSLYRFYEQYF. The CDR3 DNA sequence: TGTGCCAGCAGTTTATACCGGTTCTACGAGCAGTACTTC.

The chain is built from TRBV7-9 and TRBJ2-1, with 14 bases matching TRBD2. This CDR3 has 16 amino acids. The V segment lost 5 bases and the J segment 8 bases; nucleotides outside the gene matches: 8. Germline-derived CDR1 and CDR2 are SEHNR and FQNEAQ (reference sequence). The CDR3: CASSIPGLAGGDEQFF. For the CDR3, the DNA is TGTGCCAGCAGCATCCCAGGACTAGCGGGAGGAGATGAGCAGTTCTTC.

V and J are TRBV4-1 and TRBJ2-1; D may be TRBD1 (6 bases). Trimming removed 0 bases from V and 8 bases from J, with 14 bases in between. The CDR3 spans 15 residues. CDR1 and CDR2 from the germline V gene are MGHRA and YSYEKL. The CDR3 DNA sequence: TGCGCCAGCAGCCAAGAGCCAGGGGTTGGGTATGAGCAGTTCTTC. Protein sequence: CASSQEPGVGYEQFF.

The count of this clone is one. This chain links TRBV11-2 with TRBJ2-5, with 9 bases that match TRBD1. Germline CDR1 and CDR2: SGHAT and FQNNGV. The CDR3 covers 14 residues. J lost 1 base, V lost 5 bases, and 2 bases had no gene match. CDR3 region: CASSLTGGQETQYF. The CDR3 bases are TGTGCCAGCAGCCTGACAGGGGGCCAAGAGACCCAGTACTTC.

This clone appeared a few times. The rearrangement uses TRBV30 and TRBJ2-7; 7 bases are shared with TRBD1. CDR3 length equals 14 residues. Germline V gene data show CDR1 as GTSNPN and CDR2 as SVGIG (reference sequence). The V segment lost 0 bases and the J segment 4 bases; nucleotides outside the gene matches: 6. The CDR3 reads CAWSVGTEVYEQYF. The CDR3 region has the DNA TGTGCCTGGAGTGTAGGGACAGAAGTGTACGAGCAGTACTTC.

This clone was counted a few times. The chain is built from TRBV9 and TRBJ1-5; D perhaps matches TRBD1 (6 bases). The CDR3 extends over 16 amino acids. The V gene lost 4 bases and the J gene lost 0 bases, with 14 bases spanning the gap. CDR1 is SGDLS, CDR2 YYNGEE, per germline. The CDR3 nucleotides are TGTGCCAGCAGCCCAGAGGGGGGGAATAGCAATCAGCCCCAGCATTTT. Amino acids: CASSPEGGNSNQPQHF.

This clone has ten or more counts. Other DNA sequences within the sample encode an identical CDR3. The CDR3 protein is CASSQGLGYEQYF. The CDR3 nucleotides read TGCGCCAGCAGCCAAGGCTTAGGCTACGAGCAGTACTTC. The chain employs TRBV4-1 and TRBJ2-7; D is ambiguous. This CDR3 is built from 13 residues. Trimming took 1 base from V and 3 from J, leaving 7 bases between them. Germline V CDR1 and CDR2: MGHRA, YSYEKL.

V usage is TRBV28 and J usage is TRBJ1-2; no clear D gene. The V gene lost 5 bases and the J gene lost 8 bases, with 12 bases spanning the gap. The germline gives CDR1 MDHEN, CDR2 SYDVKM. The CDR3 spans 12 residues. CDR3 sequence reads: CASSPGPEGYTF. CDR3 DNA sequence: TGTGCCAGCAGTCCGGGTCCGGAGGGCTACACCTTC.

Written as DNA, the CDR3 is TGTGCCAGCAGCTTCCTAACGGGGCCGGCGAACACTGAAGCTTTCTTT. It translates to CASSFLTGPANTEAFF. The V and J genes are TRBV7-9 and TRBJ1-1, with D perhaps TRBD1 (5 bases). Trimming pared 3 bases from V and 1 base from J, leaving 15 bases between. The germline V gene encodes CDR1 SEHNR and CDR2 FQNEAQ (reference sequence). The CDR3 spans 16 residues.

This rearrangement joins TRBV6-5 to TRBJ2-3, with D possibly called TRBD1 or TRBD2 (5 bases each). Germline CDR1 and CDR2: MNHEY and SVGAGI. This CDR3 is built from 13 residues. The germline V and J ends were trimmed by 8 bases and 4 bases, with 13 bases remaining between them. CDR3 amino acids: CASPPRGADTQYF. The CDR3 DNA sequence: TGTGCCAGCCCTCCCCGAGGGGCAGATACGCAGTATTTT.

The chain links TRBV4-3 to TRBJ2-7; 7 nucleotides match TRBD1. V gave up 4 bases and J gave up 3 bases; unmatched junction bases: 9. Germline lookup yields CDR1 LGHNA and CDR2 YSLEER. CDR3 length: 15 residues. CDR3 bases: TGCGCCAGCAGCCCGAACAGGGGCGATTACTACGAGCAGTACTTC. Translated: CASSPNRGDYYEQYF.